This TCR beta chain was sequenced in a study of neurological immune-mediated disorders. On the study more broadly: The roughly 34 patients with multiple sclerosis comprised about 31 relapsing-remitting cases and 3 secondary progressive cases.

TCRdb reanalysed the 5' RACE reads using MiXCR and keeps one entry per CDR3 protein. This sample has some 38,000 distinct CDR3 sequences, with roughly 3.1% found just once. CDR1 MGHDK and CDR2 SYGVNS come from the germline V gene. The CDR3 has 15 residues. Between the trimmed V and J ends, which lost 3 bases and 10 bases, there was a span of 20 bases. Many counts were recorded for this clonotype. Its specificity is not known. Time point indicated: longitudinal time-point 1 (baseline). General study points: Because no CDR3 amino acid sequences were shared across subjects by expanded clones, private repertoires were suggested in all groups. The multiple sclerosis repertoire cluster was not associated with any clinical or MRI feature. When the repertoires were sorted by phylogenetic grouping, those of 18 of 34 multiple sclerosis patients ended up in one related-CDR3 cluster, a possible signature.

The chain recombines TRBV25-1 with TRBJ2-3; the D gene is possibly TRBD1 (6 bases). The source material was PBMCs. The receptor was derived from a woman aged 60 to 75 with multiple sclerosis. CDR3: CASSDSGHGSRSQYF. As DNA, the CDR3 is TGTGCCAGCAGTGATTCGGGACACGGTAGTCGGTCGCAGTATTTT.